These 13 T cell receptor beta chains came from one sample sequenced in a study of CD8+ T cells in alopecia areata. Regarding treatment: oral pan-JAK inhibitor, 5-10 mg twice daily. Extraction of RNA preceded its reverse transcription into cDNA, which served as the sequencing template. Measured with immunoSEQ multiplex PCR; TCRdb has only the in-frame clones, and not every one. The sample lists 95,000 to 100,000 clones; roughly 60% were seen once. The material sequenced was CD8+ T cells sorted from blood, taken at approximately week 56, from a patient treated with tofacitinib. The source of these receptors is a human donor with alopecia areata.

The chain combines TRBV2 with TRBJ1-1, with a tentative D call TRBD1 (5 bases). The CDR3 sequence is 15 residues long. Per germline, CDR1 SNHLY and CDR2 FYNNEI. V was trimmed by 4 bases and J by 5 bases, leaving 17 bases between them. The CDR3 coding sequence is TGTGCCAGCAGTGCAGGGACCCCCGGAAAGACTGAAGCTTTCTTT. This encodes CASSAGTPGKTEAFF.

The gene calls are TRBV4-1 and TRBJ2-1; TRBD2 matches at 9 bases. There are 15 residues in the CDR3. Per germline, CDR1 MGHRA and CDR2 YSYEKL. The junction had 9 bases not matched to a gene; V was cut back by 4 bases and J by 8 bases. CDR3 coding DNA: TGCGCCAGCAGCCCGAGCGGGGGGCCGCCTTATGAGCAGTTCTTC. The encoded protein is CASSPSGGPPYEQFF.

V usage is TRBV13 and J usage is TRBJ2-5; D remains ambiguous. V lost 4 bases and J 4 bases, leaving 13 bases between the germline ends. The CDR3 sequence is 14 residues long. Germline CDR1 and CDR2: PRHDT and FYEKMQ (reference sequence). CDR3 DNA sequence: TGTGCCAGCAGCTCATACTCTATTGGAGAGACCCAGTACTTC. This codes for CASSSYSIGETQYF.

A note on this clone: In the same sample, other DNA sequences code for this CDR3. The gene calls are TRBV14 and TRBJ2-7, with D hard to call. The CDR3 has 11 residues. The V gene's germline CDR1 is SGHDN and CDR2 FVKESK. Trimming removed 3 bases from V and 4 bases from J, with 4 bases in between. Written as DNA, the CDR3 is TGTGCCAGCAGCCAGGGGTACGAGCAGTACTTC. This gives the protein CASSQGYEQYF.

The V and J genes are TRBV6-6 and TRBJ2-7; D gene uncertain. This CDR3 has 14 amino acids. Germline CDR1 is MNHNY and CDR2 is SVGAGI (reference sequence). V dropped 5 bases and J dropped 2 bases, with 13 bases sitting between them. The CDR3 reads CASSPWGITYEQYF. In nucleotides, the CDR3 is TGTGCCAGCAGTCCCTGGGGAATAACCTACGAGCAGTACTTC.

V gene TRBV4-2 combines with J gene TRBJ2-5, with 9 bases lining up with TRBD2. The trim removed 2 bases at V and 0 bases at J, leaving 7 bases unmatched. Germline CDR1 reads LGHNA; CDR2 reads YNFKEQ. The CDR3 sequence is 17 residues long. The CDR3 here is CASSQLAGSRYQETQYF. The CDR3 nucleotides are TGTGCCAGCAGCCAACTAGCGGGGAGTAGATACCAAGAGACCCAGTACTTC.

The CDR3 DNA is TGTGCCAGCGGGGAGAATCAGCCCCAGCATTTT. This translates into CASGENQPQHF. The rearrangement joins TRBV6-5 to TRBJ1-5, with D hard to call. V was clipped by 8 bases and J by 4 bases, with 6 bases between them. Germline values: CDR1 MNHEY, CDR2 SVGAGI. The CDR3 contains 11 residues.

The chain has TRBV29-1 and TRBJ2-7, with D perhaps matching TRBD1 (6 bases). This CDR3 comprises 14 residues. Germline CDR1 SQVTM, CDR2 ANQGSEA. V lost 4 bases, J lost 0 bases, and 13 bases lay in between. The CDR3 region is CSVVSPDSSYEQYF. The CDR3 DNA is TGCAGCGTTGTATCGCCGGACAGCTCCTACGAGCAGTACTTC.

This clone was counted between two and nine times. The rearrangement links TRBV6-5 to TRBJ2-2; tentative D call: TRBD1 (5 bases). Trimming removed 2 bases from V and 7 bases from J, with 8 bases in between. The CDR3 runs 13 residues. Germline V CDR1 and CDR2: MNHEY, SVGAGI. CDR3 DNA sequence: TGTGCCAGCAGTTACCCAGACAGCGGGGAGCTGTTTTTT. Translated, it gives CASSYPDSGELFF.

This rearrangement joins TRBV27 to TRBJ2-7, with D unresolved. Germline V lookup: CDR1 MNHEY, CDR2 SMNVEV (reference sequence). CDR3 length: 16 amino acids. V gave up 4 bases and J gave up 0 bases, with 16 bases separating them. In DNA, the CDR3 is TGTGCCAGCAGTTCCTACATAGGAGTCGGCTCCTACGAGCAGTACTTC. This sequence encodes CASSSYIGVGSYEQYF.

This clone has a single count. The chain joins TRBV14 to TRBJ1-1; TRBD1 might be the D (6 bases). Germline CDR1 reads SGHDN; CDR2 reads FVKESK. This CDR3 spans 17 amino acids. The ends were cut back, 3 bases at V and 4 bases at J, with 21 bases in the middle. DNA for the CDR3: TGTGCCAGCAGCCACGGACAGACCTTTCTCGGTGGCACTGAAGCTTTCTTT. Its translation is CASSHGQTFLGGTEAFF.

This chain joins TRBV9 and TRBJ1-6; no definite D call. The CDR3 has 13 residues. In germline, CDR1 is SGDLS, CDR2 YYNGEE. V gave up 0 bases and J gave up 9 bases, with 7 bases separating them. The CDR3 is CASSVGLGSPLHF. In nucleotides, the CDR3 is TGTGCCAGCAGCGTAGGCCTGGGTTCACCCCTCCACTTT.

The V and J genes are TRBV14 and TRBJ2-1, with 7 bases lining up with TRBD1. This CDR3 spans 12 amino acids. V trimming: 6 bases; J trimming: 12 bases; junction bases outside the gene matches: 8. Germline V gives CDR1 SGHDN, CDR2 FVKESK. The CDR3 DNA is TGTGCCAGCAGTCCCCAGGGGGTTTGGCAGTTCTTC. Amino acid sequence: CASSPQGVWQFF.